This record concerns one T cell receptor (beta chain) sequence. What it binds is not known. Libraries were prepared by immunoSEQ multiplex PCR; TCRdb keeps only in-frame clonotypes and omits some of them. There are roughly 57,000 clones in the sample; roughly 79% occur only once, and 6.1% lies in the top ten. CDR3 size: 14 residues. Trimming stripped 2 bases from V and 2 bases from J, with 8 bases between. Germline V gene sequence: CDR1 MNHEY, CDR2 SMNVEV (reference sequence). Those with chemo-refractory metastatic non-small-cell lung cancer were treated with focal radiation combined with CTLA-4 blockade using ipilimumab. The sample comes from a study of radiotherapy plus CTLA-4 blockade in lung cancer. Study-wide background: Objective responses were observed in 15% to 20% of patients, and disease control was achieved by roughly 29%. General study results and limits: Best predicting response, reportedly, were early blood T cell clone dynamics, with interferon-beta. Radiotherapy plus ipilimumab was followed by expansion in blood of tumor-derived TCR clones.

The clonotype was recovered from a human donor with non-small cell lung cancer whose response to radiotherapy plus ipilimumab could not be evaluated. Sample: peripheral blood, taken from a patient treated with radiotherapy plus ipilimumab. J is TRBJ2-3 and V is TRBV27; D is unclear. The CDR3 region is CASSLIQNTDTQYF. The CDR3 DNA reads as TGTGCCAGCAGTTTAATACAAAACACAGATACGCAGTATTTT.